Below, 13 T cell receptor beta chains from the same sample are listed, as sequenced in a study of post-analysis software for immune sequencing data. General study findings and limits: In patients, about 5 TRBV segments were more frequent than in controls, with TRBV5-6, TRBV5-1 and TRBV20-1 among them.

cDNA libraries of TCR beta carried unique molecular identifiers. One entry per CDR3 protein results from TCRdb running MiXCR on the PCR reads. Among 600,000 to 750,000 distinct CDR3 sequences, roughly three fifths were seen once, and the ten largest hold approximately 10%. No antigen has been identified for these receptors. The specimen sequenced was blood. All receptors come from a girl under 10 years old with multiple sclerosis.

The chain recombines TRBV29-1 with TRBJ2-1, with 8 bases lining up with TRBD2. Trimming cost V 6 bases and J 0 bases; bases outside gene matches: 10. The CDR3 covers 16 residues. Germline values: CDR1 SQVTM, CDR2 ANQGSEA. This CDR3 reads CSVGRTSRSSYNEQFF. The CDR3 bases are TGCAGCGTGGGGAGGACTAGCAGGAGCTCCTACAATGAGCAGTTCTTC.

The rearrangement uses TRBV29-1 and TRBJ2-1; no reliable D call. The germline V and J ends were trimmed by 1 base and 6 bases, with 7 bases remaining between them. This CDR3 spans 12 amino acids. Germline V gene sequence: CDR1 SQVTM, CDR2 ANQGSEA. The chain's CDR3 is CSVEVHTNEQFF. DNA for the CDR3: TGCAGCGTTGAAGTGCACACCAATGAGCAGTTCTTC.

This clonotype was found many times. The chain employs TRBV7-9 and TRBJ2-3; TRBD2 is a possible D gene (5 bases). The CDR3 totals 12 residues. Looked up from germline, CDR1 is SEHNR and CDR2 is FQNEAQ (reference sequence). The V end lost 3 bases, the J end lost 5 bases, and 6 bases lay between the germline ends. The CDR3 protein is CASSFGVDTQYF. The CDR3 DNA sequence: TGTGCCAGCAGCTTCGGGGTAGATACGCAGTATTTT.

This clonotype was detected a few times. The chain recombines TRBV7-2 with TRBJ2-7; 9 bases align to TRBD1. With 1 base clipped from V and 4 bases from J, the junction kept 5 bases outside the gene matches. From germline, CDR1 is SGHTA and CDR2 FQGNSA. The CDR3 spans 15 residues. The CDR3, as DNA: TGTGCCAGCAGCTTAGGGGGGACAGGGATTTACGAGCAGTACTTC. It encodes CASSLGGTGIYEQYF.

V gene TRBV7-9 combines with J gene TRBJ2-1; D uncertain. V lost 5 bases and J lost 11, with 13 bases in between. CDR1 is SEHNR and CDR2 is FQNEAQ in the germline V gene (reference sequence). The CDR3 sequence is 12 residues long. The DNA for the CDR3 is TGTGCCAGCAGCCCACCCCACCGGAAGCAGTTCTTC. This translates into CASSPPHRKQFF.

This clonotype was found a few times. The genes are TRBV5-1 and TRBJ2-7; D uncertain. The CDR3 is 17 amino acids. CDR1 SGHRS and CDR2 YFSETQ come from the germline V gene. V lost 0 bases to trimming and J lost 0 bases, with 16 bases between them. CDR3 nucleotides: TGCGCCAGCAGCTTGGTAAAGGACGCCTCGGTCTCCTACGAGCAGTACTTC. Translation: CASSLVKDASVSYEQYF.

CDR3 region: CSVSSEAGNTIYF. CDR3 nucleotides: TGCAGCGTTTCCAGTGAAGCTGGAAACACCATATATTTT. The chain employs TRBV29-1 and TRBJ1-3; D not resolved. With 5 bases removed from V and 2 bases from J, the gap between germline ends came to 10 bases. This CDR3 region has 13 residues. Germline V lookup: CDR1 SQVTM, CDR2 ANQGSEA.

This clonotype was picked up a small number of times. The V call is TRBV6-2 or TRBV6-3, the J call TRBJ1-1; unclear D gene. Germline CDR1 MNHEY, CDR2 SVGEGT. The germline V and J ends were trimmed by 6 bases and 5 bases, with 10 bases remaining between them. The CDR3 is 12 residues long. The chain's CDR3 is CASRWEGTEAFF. In DNA form, the CDR3 reads TGTGCCAGCAGATGGGAAGGAACTGAAGCTTTCTTT.

The CDR3 nucleotides read TGCAGTGCTAGTAATAGCAATCAGCCCCAGCATTTT. Translated, it gives CSASNSNQPQHF. The V gene is TRBV20-1, the J gene TRBJ1-5; D gene uncertain. The CDR3 runs 12 residues. Germline CDR1 DFQATT, CDR2 SNEGSKA (reference sequence). The V end lost 3 bases, the J end lost 0 bases, and 3 bases lay between the germline ends.

This chain links TRBV7-6 with TRBJ2-5; no clear D. The CDR3 spans 15 residues. CDR1 is SGHVS and CDR2 is FNYEAQ in the germline V gene. V was shortened by 0 bases and J by 3 bases, with 11 bases between the two germline ends. The CDR3, as DNA: TGTGCCAGCAGCTTAGCGCCCAGCAGGAAAGAGACCCAGTACTTC. It specifies CASSLAPSRKETQYF.

This clonotype was detected a few times. The V call is TRBV5-5, the J call TRBJ2-4; D is unclear. CDR3 size: 12 residues. V was shortened by 2 bases and J by 3 bases, with 3 bases between the two germline ends. Germline V gives CDR1 SGHKS, CDR2 YYEKEE (reference sequence). Here the CDR3 DNA reads TGTGCCAGCAGCTTAGGCAAAAACATTCAGTACTTC. Translation gives CASSLGKNIQYF. The full variable domain, in which reference TRBV5-5 and TRBJ2-4 provide the parts outside the CDR3, is DAGVTQSPTHLIKTRGQQVTLRCSPISGHKSVSWYQQVLGQGPQFIFQYYEKEERGRGNFPDRFSARQFPNYSSELNVNALLLGDSALYLCASSLGKNIQYFGAGTRLSVL.

This clonotype was counted only a few times. The chain joins TRBV6-4 to TRBJ1-2, with 8 nucleotides matching TRBD1. Germline trimming cut 2 bases from V and 8 bases from J; bases unmatched to any gene: 16. The CDR3 is 17 residues long. Germline loops: CDR1 MRHNA, CDR2 SNTAGT. This chain's CDR3 is CASSDPHSQTGARGYTF. CDR3 nucleotide sequence: TGTGCCAGCAGTGACCCCCATTCCCAGACAGGGGCTAGGGGCTACACCTTC.

In this sample, this clonotype turned up a few times. V usage is TRBV2 and J usage is TRBJ2-4; 8 bases align to TRBD1. This CDR3 has 16 residues. Germline V lookup: CDR1 SNHLY, CDR2 FYNNEI. The ends lost 3 bases at V and 0 bases at J; junction bases unmatched: 4. Written as DNA, the CDR3 is TGTGCCAGCAGTGAGATACAGGGGGTAGCCAAAAACATTCAGTACTTC. It translates to CASSEIQGVAKNIQYF.